The clone carrying this T cell receptor (beta chain) has just a few counts. The antigen is undetermined. The length of the CDR3 is 16 residues. V lost 4 bases, J lost 1 base, and 6 bases stayed unmatched. Looked up from germline, CDR1 is MNHNY and CDR2 is SVGAGI (reference sequence). Researchers ran the PCR with 60 Vbeta and 13 Jbeta primers. Original data processing: Roughly 80 million unique TCR beta chains, roughly 11 million shared, were counted in a later analysis. Clones were read by immunoSEQ multiplex PCR, and TCRdb kept only the in-frame ones, dropping some. Clone size and the V and J calls come from that table; the DNA yielded D and trimming. The sample carries approximately 130,000 clones, under 85% recorded once. This record belongs to a study of cytomegalovirus exposure and HLA in healthy donors. Study-wide results and caveats: Cytomegalovirus status, reportedly, was diagnosed with high specificity and sensitivity by the classifier. Listed as cytomegalovirus-associated were 150 or so TCR beta chains. Immune exposure information comprised only CMV serostatus.

The chain has TRBV6-6 and TRBJ2-1; the match to TRBD1 covers 8 bases. Input material: PBMCs. This TCR derives from a man aged 18 to 30 in good health and CMV-seropositive. The DNA for the CDR3 is TGTGCCAGCAGTTCCCTGGGACAGGCTTCCTACAATGAGCAGTTCTTC. This encodes CASSSLGQASYNEQFF.